This T cell receptor (beta chain) was retrieved from a study of CD8 T cells in ankylosing spondylitis. Study-wide results and caveats: Earlier reports found some motif variants in synovial fluid and blood in reactive arthritis. Matched ankylosing spondylitis synovial fluid reportedly contained a significantly enriched population of disease-linked clones. Characteristic, it appeared, of ankylosing spondylitis blood was a TCR beta motif of seven or eight highly homologous variants.

Generation of TCR beta libraries employed quantitative 5'-RACE incorporating molecular barcodes. One entry per CDR3 protein, called by TCRdb with MiXCR from the 5' RACE reads. The data hold more than 200,000 distinct CDR3 sequences, with roughly a quarter observed a single time. V shed 3 bases and J shed 4 bases, with 6 bases lying between them. The germline gives CDR1 DFQATT, CDR2 SNEGSKA (reference sequence). The CDR3 consists of 11 residues. This clonotype was seen more than once but under ten times. The antigen remains undetermined. The chain is built from TRBV20-1 and TRBJ2-5, with D uncertain. The source material was blood, either unsorted or a sorted T cell fraction (not recorded which). The TCR was taken from a male donor with ankylosing spondylitis or in good health (not recorded which). The CDR3 DNA follows: TGCAGTGCTAGTGGAACAGAGACCCAGTACTTC. Amino acids: CSASGTETQYF.